A selection of T cell receptor beta chains follows, all from one sample in a study of sequential checkpoint blockade in melanoma. Profiled with immunoSEQ multiplex PCR; TCRdb holds only in-frame clones, not every one. The repertoire includes 15,000 to 20,000 clones, approximately 80% of them detected once, and 12% sits in the top ten. The sequences come from CD8+ T cells sorted from blood (inferred from file names), collected from a patient given nivolumab and ipilimumab in sequence. All receptors come from a human donor with melanoma. Each CDR3 is given with its conserved first and last residue. A D gene is named only where the DNA matches it firmly. Clone sizes are given selectively: once, few, many, or a class where the clone is expanded.

TGTGCCAGCAGCCCGGACAGTGCCTACGAGCAGTACTTC CASSPDSAYEQYF 13 NA TRBJ2-7 NA TRBV7-9
TGCGCCAGCAGCCAAGATTTCCCCTACGAGCAGTACTTC CASSQDFPYEQYF 13 NA TRBJ2-7 NA TRBV4-1
TGTGCCTGGACTTACTGGGACAGGGGAATCAATGATGGCTACACCTTC CAWTYWDRGINDGYTF 16 NA TRBJ1-2 TRBD1 TRBV30
TGCGCCAGCAGCCAAGGAGTGGGGGAGGGTTACGAGCAGTACTTC CASSQGVGEGYEQYF 15 NA TRBJ2-7 TRBD2 TRBV4-1
TGCGCCAGCAGCCAAGATCTGGGGGGGATGAACACTGAAGCTTTCTTT CASSQDLGGMNTEAFF 16 NA TRBJ1-1 NA TRBV4-1
TGCGCCAGCAGCCAAGATCGAGGGAACCTCCGCGAGCAGTACTTC CASSQDRGNLREQYF 15 NA TRBJ2-7 NA TRBV4-3
TGCGCCAGCAACGGGGGGGGGACGGATGAAGCTTTCTTT CASNGGGTDEAFF 13 NA TRBJ1-1 NA TRBV4-1
TGCGCCAGCAGCTTGACCGGTTCCTACGAGCAGTACTTC CASSLTGSYEQYF 13 NA TRBJ2-7 NA TRBV5-1
TGTGCCAGTAGTATGGGGACAGCCTTCGAGCAGTACTTC CASSMGTAFEQYF 13 NA TRBJ2-7 TRBD1 TRBV19
TGTGCCAGCAGCCAATCCACAGGGTCCGGTCAGCCCCAGCATTTT CASSQSTGSGQPQHF 15 NA TRBJ1-5 NA TRBV7-9
TGTGCCAGCAGTTACTCCCGGGGAGGCGGCTACACCTTC CASSYSRGGGYTF 13 NA TRBJ1-2 NA TRBV6-5
TGTGCCAGCAGCGTAGAACGGGAGAGTTCTTCGGAGACCCAGTACTTC CASSVERESSSETQYF 16 NA TRBJ2-5 NA TRBV9
TGCGCCAGCAGCCAATGGCGGGAGTCCTACGAGCAGTACTTC CASSQWRESYEQYF 14 NA TRBJ2-7 TRBD2 TRBV4-3
TGTGCCAGCAGCTTAGAACTTTCCTCCTATAATTCACCCCTCCACTTT CASSLELSSYNSPLHF 16 NA TRBJ1-6 NA TRBV7-2
TGTGCCAGCAGTTTGGACAGTTCCTATGGCTACACCTTC CASSLDSSYGYTF 13 once TRBJ1-2 NA TRBV27
TGTGCCAGCAGAATGCGGGGGGGCTACGAGCAGTACTTC CASRMRGGYEQYF 13 NA TRBJ2-7 TRBD2 TRBV6-5
TGTGCCAGCAGCTTTGGCACAGGGAGCTCCTATAATTCACCCCTCCACTTT CASSFGTGSSYNSPLHF 17 NA TRBJ1-6 NA TRBV7-8
TGTGCCAGTAGTATTGGACAGGCTTACGAGCAGTACTTC CASSIGQAYEQYF 13 NA TRBJ2-7 TRBD1 TRBV19
TGCGCCAGCAGCCAAGATCACAGGGGCAGCTATGGCTACACCTTC CASSQDHRGSYGYTF 15 NA TRBJ1-2 TRBD1 TRBV4-1
TGCGCCAGCAGCCGCGGTAGCAATCAGCCCCAGCATTTT CASSRGSNQPQHF 13 NA TRBJ1-5 NA TRBV4-1
TGCGCCAGCAGCTTGGGGACAGACCATCAGCCCCAGCATTTT CASSLGTDHQPQHF 14 NA TRBJ1-5 NA TRBV5-1
TGTGCCAGCAGTACGGACAGAGACGGCTATGGCTACACCTTC CASSTDRDGYGYTF 14 NA TRBJ1-2 NA TRBV27
TGTGCCAGCAGTCATAACACTGGGAGGCCCCAGCATTTT CASSHNTGRPQHF 13 NA TRBJ1-5 NA TRBV5-5
TGTGCCAGCAGCTCACTAGCGGGCGAGGGAGCAGCCTACGAGCAGTACTTC CASSSLAGEGAAYEQYF 17 NA TRBJ2-7 TRBD2 TRBV7-8
TGTGCCAGCAGCGCTCCCGGGCAGCCCCAGCATTTT CASSAPGQPQHF 12 once TRBJ1-5 NA TRBV7-6
TGTGCCAGCAGCTTAGGGGGCCTCGGCACCATATATTTT CASSLGGLGTIYF 13 NA TRBJ1-3 NA TRBV7-9
TGTGCCAGCAGTCCCATTGGGGGGTACGAGCAGTACTTC CASSPIGGYEQYF 13 NA TRBJ2-7 NA TRBV27